Below, 26 T cell receptor beta chains from the same sample are listed, as sequenced in a study of CD8 T cells in ankylosing spondylitis. From the 5' RACE reads, TCRdb called clonotypes with MiXCR, one entry per CDR3 protein. This table holds about 350,000 distinct CDR3 sequences, roughly 22% found once. The sequenced material came from blood, either unsorted or a sorted T cell fraction (not recorded which). These receptors were taken from a male donor with ankylosing spondylitis or in good health (not recorded which).

The chain recombines TRBV15 with TRBJ2-3; 9 bases are shared with TRBD2. Per the germline V gene, CDR1 is LNHNV and CDR2 is YYDKDF (reference sequence). CDR3 length: 15 amino acids. The J segment lost 11 bases and the V segment lost 0 bases, leaving 9 bases of the junction unmatched. This CDR3 reads CATSRDPAGGRGQYF. CDR3 DNA: TGTGCCACCAGCAGAGATCCAGCGGGGGGCCGGGGGCAGTATTTT. Looking up the rest from reference TRBV15 and TRBJ2-3 gives the full variable domain: DAMVIQNPRYQVTQFGKPVTLSCSQTLNHNVMYWYQQKSSQAPKLLFHYYDKDFNNEADTPDNFQSRRPNTSFCFLDIRSPGLGDTAMYLCATSRDPAGGRGQYFGPGTRLTVL.

This clonotype was detected only a few times. V is TRBV12-3 or TRBV12-4 and J is TRBJ2-2, with D maybe TRBD1 (6 bases). The CDR3 is made up of 15 amino acids. Trimming pared 4 bases from V and 4 bases from J, leaving 13 bases between. Written as DNA, the CDR3 is TGTGCCAGCAGTTACCTCCGGGACATCACCGGGGAGCTGTTTTTT. As protein: CASSYLRDITGELFF.

The chain couples TRBV10-3 to TRBJ2-2; D gene ambiguous. CDR1 is ENHRY and CDR2 is SYGVKD in the germline V gene. CDR3 length: 13 amino acids. The V end was cut by 3 bases, the J end by 4 bases, with 6 bases between. CDR3 sequence (DNA): TGTGCCATCAGTGACCGCGGCACCGGGGAGCTGTTTTTT. This codes for CAISDRGTGELFF.

This sequence joins TRBV27 and TRBJ2-1; no clear D. Germline V gene data show CDR1 as MNHEY and CDR2 as SMNVEV (reference sequence). This CDR3 has 15 residues. V lost 3 bases, J lost 0 bases, and 9 bases lay in between. In DNA form, the CDR3 reads TGTGCCAGCAGTTTTTTTTTTAGCTCCTACAATGAGCAGTTCTTC. This gives the protein CASSFFFSSYNEQFF.

This clonotype was counted only a few times. The rearrangement links TRBV27 to TRBJ2-1, with TRBD2 matching over 7 bases. With 9 bases clipped from V and 8 bases from J, the junction kept 13 bases outside the gene matches. The CDR3 has 14 residues. Germline values: CDR1 MNHEY, CDR2 SMNVEV (reference sequence). Here the CDR3 DNA reads TGTGCCAGTACCTGGGGGGGTCCCGGGGATGAGCAGTTCTTC. This sequence encodes CASTWGGPGDEQFF.

This clonotype was picked up a small number of times. The chain joins TRBV12-3 or TRBV12-4 to TRBJ2-7; 15 positions agree with TRBD2. The J segment lost 1 base and the V segment lost 6 bases, leaving 4 bases of the junction unmatched. This CDR3 region has 16 residues. The CDR3 sequence is CASSGLAGGPSYEQYF. Here the CDR3 DNA reads TGTGCCAGCAGCGGACTAGCGGGGGGGCCGTCCTACGAGCAGTACTTC.

This chain links TRBV12-3 or TRBV12-4 with TRBJ1-6; the D is unclear. The CDR3 is 15 residues long. The V end was cut by 0 bases, the J end by 7 bases, with 10 bases between. The CDR3 nucleotides read TGTGCCAGCAGTTTAGCCCAGAAGTCGAATTCACCCCTCCACTTT. Its protein product is CASSLAQKSNSPLHF.

The chain recombines TRBV2 with TRBJ1-1; perhaps TRBD1 as D (5 bases). The V end was cut by 6 bases, the J end by 5 bases, with 25 bases between. Looked up from germline, CDR1 is SNHLY and CDR2 is FYNNEI. The CDR3 spans 17 residues. CDR3 DNA sequence: TGTGCCAGCAGCCCTAAAGGGACGGACCGACTTTTGACTGAAGCTTTCTTT. Amino acid sequence: CASSPKGTDRLLTEAFF.

This clonotype is a singleton in its sample. This chain links TRBV13 with TRBJ2-2; weak D call: TRBD1 (5 bases). The CDR3 contains 15 residues. Per the germline V gene, CDR1 is PRHDT and CDR2 is FYEKMQ (reference sequence). Trimming removed 0 bases at V and 4 bases at J, with 9 bases between. The chain's CDR3 is CASSLGGATTGELFF. CDR3 DNA: TGTGCCAGCAGCTTAGGTGGGGCTACCACCGGGGAGCTGTTTTTT.

The chain combines TRBV27 with TRBJ2-2; 8 nucleotides agree with TRBD2. Germline V gene sequence: CDR1 MNHEY, CDR2 SMNVEV (reference sequence). V lost 4 bases to trimming and J lost 6 bases; unmatched junction nucleotides: 4. The CDR3 has 14 amino acids. The CDR3 DNA is TGTGCCAGCAGTTCCGGTAGCGGGGCCGGGGAGCTGTTTTTT. Translated, it gives CASSSGSGAGELFF.

This clonotype was picked up a small number of times. The rearrangement links TRBV28 to TRBJ2-7; TRBD2 is a possible D gene (6 bases). CDR1 is MDHEN, CDR2 SYDVKM, per germline. The CDR3 runs 16 residues. V lost 6 bases and J lost 2, with 20 bases in between. DNA of the CDR3: TGTGCCAGCAGGAATCGGCGGGGACCCCGCCCCTACGAGCAGTACTTC. Translating gives CASRNRRGPRPYEQYF.

This clonotype was recorded a few times. The chain combines TRBV19 with TRBJ2-4; D not certain. This CDR3 comprises 13 residues. Germline V gives CDR1 LNHDA, CDR2 SQIVND (reference sequence). Trimming took 3 bases from V and 1 from J, leaving 4 bases between them. This chain's CDR3 is CASSIGAKNIQYF. In DNA, the CDR3 is TGTGCCAGTAGTATCGGGGCCAAAAACATTCAGTACTTC.

The V and J genes are TRBV5-4 and TRBJ2-1, with 12 nucleotides matching TRBD2. This CDR3 contains 13 residues. The germline V gene has CDR1 SGHNT and CDR2 YYREEE (reference sequence). Unmatched junction bases numbered 0, after V lost 5 bases and J lost 6 bases. The CDR3 is CASRTSGSNEQFF. The CDR3 DNA is TGTGCCAGCAGGACTAGCGGGAGCAATGAGCAGTTCTTC.

This clonotype was counted a few times. The chain links TRBV29-1 to TRBJ1-1, with 9 positions matching TRBD1. Germline V CDR1 and CDR2: SQVTM, ANQGSEA. The CDR3 has 14 amino acids. V lost 2 bases, J lost 6 bases, and 7 bases stayed unmatched. In nucleotides, the CDR3 is TGCAGCGTTGAATTGCCGGACAGGGGTTCTGAAGCTTTCTTT. It codes for CSVELPDRGSEAFF.

The rearrangement uses TRBV12-3 or TRBV12-4 and TRBJ2-1, with D perhaps TRBD1 (5 bases). CDR3 length: 14 amino acids. V dropped 1 base and J dropped 5 bases, with 9 bases sitting between them. The CDR3 DNA follows: TGTGCCAGCAGTTTAGGGGGCAGGGACAATGAGCAGTTCTTC. Its protein is CASSLGGRDNEQFF.

This chain connects TRBV29-1 to TRBJ1-4; no definite D call. V was shortened by 4 bases and J by 8 bases, with 11 bases between the two germline ends. The CDR3 consists of 12 residues. Germline V gene sequence: CDR1 SQVTM, CDR2 ANQGSEA. CDR3 coding DNA: TGCAGCGTTGGGGATGGAGGGGAAAAACTGTTTTTT. Amino acid sequence: CSVGDGGEKLFF.

This clonotype was counted between two and nine times. The genes are TRBV15 and TRBJ2-7; 8 positions match TRBD1. The germline CDR1 and CDR2 sequences are LNHNV and YYDKDF (reference sequence). The CDR3 has 13 residues. Losses at the gene ends were 4 bases for V and 3 bases for J; bases not matched to a gene: 2. Here the CDR3 DNA reads TGTGCCACCAGCAACAGGGGGAACTACGAGCAGTACTTC. This codes for CATSNRGNYEQYF.

The chain carries TRBV20-1 and TRBJ2-3; TRBD2 might be the D (7 bases). There are 14 residues in the CDR3. V lost 3 bases to trimming and J lost 0 bases, with 10 bases between them. Germline V gene lookup returns CDR1 DFQATT and CDR2 SNEGSKA (reference sequence). CDR3 sequence reads: CSASGGASTDTQYF. The CDR3 DNA is TGCAGTGCTAGTGGGGGGGCGAGCACAGATACGCAGTATTTT.

This clonotype has a handful of counts. The V call is TRBV4-2, the J call TRBJ1-5; 9 positions agree with TRBD1. This CDR3 spans 16 amino acids. Germline V gene lookup returns CDR1 LGHNA and CDR2 YNFKEQ. The junction had 5 bases not matched to a gene; V was cut back by 3 bases and J by 2 bases. The CDR3 DNA is TGTGCCAGCAGCCAGGGGAGACAGGGGGGCAATCAGCCCCAGCATTTT. Amino acid sequence: CASSQGRQGGNQPQHF.

This clonotype was recorded a few times. The chain is built from TRBV28 and TRBJ2-5; D not certain. The CDR3 contains 13 residues. Germline V CDR1 and CDR2: MDHEN, SYDVKM. V lost 7 bases, J lost 5 bases, and 14 bases lay in between. The CDR3 DNA follows: TGTGCCAGCACACCGCAGGTCGCCGAGACCCAGTACTTC. It yields the protein CASTPQVAETQYF.

This clonotype was seen a few times. The missing conserved phenylalanine or tryptophan at the end of this CDR3 makes a read error likely. The DNA is left out, because the CDR3 cannot be placed on it with certainty; the CDR3 is given as TCRdb lists it. This chain uses TRBV12-3 or TRBV12-4 with TRBJ2-3; the DNA was not compared with TRBD2, the D call given in the table. The CDR3 length equals 13 residues, ends included. The CDR3 sequence: CASSPTGLAGGRL.

The chain employs TRBV3-1 and TRBJ2-7; TRBD2 aligns across 8 bases. V shed 4 bases and J 5 bases; nucleotides not matched to a gene: 10. In germline, CDR1 is LGHDT, CDR2 YNNKEL (reference sequence). This CDR3 contains 15 residues. The CDR3 DNA reads as TGTGCCAGCAGCCCCTTAGGCGGGGGGCGGAACGAGCAGTACTTC. Translated, it gives CASSPLGGGRNEQYF.

The chain has TRBV27 and TRBJ2-5, with 7 bases aligning to TRBD2. V trimming: 2 bases; J trimming: 0 bases; junction bases outside the gene matches: 6. This CDR3 has 16 residues. Germline loops: CDR1 MNHEY, CDR2 SMNVEV (reference sequence). This CDR3 is CASSLARDYHQETQYF. The CDR3 nucleotides read TGTGCCAGCAGTTTAGCCCGGGACTACCACCAAGAGACCCAGTACTTC.

The gene calls are TRBV4-1 and TRBJ2-5, with 9 nucleotides matching TRBD2. Germline CDR1 MGHRA, CDR2 YSYEKL. This CDR3 has 18 residues. V gave up 0 bases and J gave up 0 bases; unmatched junction bases: 8. CDR3 sequence: CASSQDPPSGGYQETQYF. In DNA, the CDR3 is TGCGCCAGCAGCCAAGACCCCCCGAGCGGGGGGTACCAAGAGACCCAGTACTTC.

This clonotype occurred a few times. The J gene is TRBJ2-1, the V gene TRBV7-8; TRBD1 might be the D (5 bases). Germline loops: CDR1 SGHVS, CDR2 FQNEAQ. The CDR3 spans 15 residues. Between the trimmed V and J ends, which lost 5 bases and 5 bases, there was a span of 16 bases. CDR3 sequence: CASSPSLGQDNEQFF. In nucleotides, the CDR3 is TGTGCCAGCAGCCCGAGTCTTGGACAAGACAATGAGCAGTTCTTC. The full variable domain, rest sourced from reference TRBV7-8 and TRBJ2-1, is GAGVSQSPRYKVAKRGQDVALRCDPISGHVSLFWYQQALGQGPEFLTYFQNEAQLDKSGLPSDRFFAERPEGSVSTLKIQRTQQEDSAVYLCASSPSLGQDNEQFFGPGTRLTVL.

The chain joins TRBV20-1 to TRBJ2-1; 10 nucleotides agree with TRBD2. The CDR3 length is 15 residues. Germline CDR1 is DFQATT and CDR2 is SNEGSKA (reference sequence). With V trimmed by 2 bases and J by 6 bases, 7 bases remained unmatched. CDR3 sequence reads: CSARPLAGEFNEQFF. CDR3 nucleotides: TGCAGTGCTAGACCGCTAGCGGGGGAGTTCAATGAGCAGTTCTTC.